One and the same sample provided the 32 T cell receptor beta chains below, sequenced in a study of shared clonotypes between healthy human individuals. Method: immunoSEQ multiplex PCR; TCRdb's copy keeps in-frame clones and lacks some. The sample lists more than 2,000,000 clones, 93% occurring once. The sample comprised naive CD4+ T cells from PBMCs. As for subset: CD45RA+ positively selected. These receptor sequences come from a man aged 18 to 29 in good health. Some clones in this sample may be carry-over from other donors' samples.

This chain connects TRBV2 to TRBJ1-2; 7 bases match TRBD1. The V gene's germline CDR1 is SNHLY and CDR2 FYNNEI. The junction had 6 bases not matched to a gene; V was cut back by 4 bases and J by 4 bases. The CDR3 has 14 amino acids. For the CDR3, the DNA is TGTGCCAGCAGTGCGGAGGGGGCGATCTATGGCTACACCTTC. This encodes CASSAEGAIYGYTF.

The rearrangement links TRBV6-6 to TRBJ1-4, with 8 nucleotides matching TRBD1. The CDR3 spans 16 residues. From germline, CDR1 is MNHNY and CDR2 SVGAGI (reference sequence). Losses at the gene ends were 7 bases for V and 8 bases for J; bases not matched to a gene: 15. The DNA for the CDR3 is TGTGCCAGCATTCTCCTACCGACAGGGGAAGGGGAAAAACTGTTTTTT. Protein: CASILLPTGEGEKLFF.

Here the CDR3 DNA reads TGCGCCAGCAGTAGGCAGGATAGCAATCAGCCCCAGCATTTT. This gives the protein CASSRQDSNQPQHF. The rearrangement links TRBV10-2 to TRBJ1-5; unclear D gene. V was cut by 5 bases and J by 0 bases, with 8 bases left in between. The CDR3 totals 14 residues. Germline V gene sequence: CDR1 WSHSY, CDR2 SAAADI.

The rearrangement uses TRBV14 and TRBJ2-3; 12 nucleotides align to TRBD2. Losses at the gene ends were 3 bases for V and 7 bases for J; bases not matched to a gene: 2. Per the germline V gene, CDR1 is SGHDN and CDR2 is FVKESK. The length of the CDR3 is 14 residues. The CDR3 region has the DNA TGTGCCAGCAGCCAGGGACTAGCGGGCCATACGCAGTATTTT. It codes for CASSQGLAGHTQYF.

The chain combines TRBV28 with TRBJ2-7; 8 nucleotides agree with TRBD2. Per germline, CDR1 MDHEN and CDR2 SYDVKM. This CDR3 region has 14 residues. V gave up 7 bases and J gave up 3 bases; unmatched junction bases: 8. This chain's CDR3 is CASITGGPGYEQYF. The CDR3 DNA reads as TGTGCCAGCATCACGGGAGGGCCCGGCTACGAGCAGTACTTC.

J is TRBJ2-1 and V is TRBV11-2; 10 nucleotides agree with TRBD2. The V segment lost 10 bases and the J segment 6 bases; nucleotides outside the gene matches: 12. This CDR3 is 15 amino acids long. CDR1 and CDR2 from the germline V gene are SGHAT and FQNNGV. The DNA of the CDR3 is TGTGCCACAAGTTCGGGACTAGCGTTCCGCAATGAGCAGTTCTTC. This translates into CATSSGLAFRNEQFF.

The J gene is TRBJ2-5, the V gene TRBV19, with TRBD2 matching over 13 bases. The V gene's germline CDR1 is LNHDA and CDR2 SQIVND (reference sequence). CDR3 length: 16 amino acids. The V gene end was trimmed by 6 bases and the J gene end by 1 base; junction bases not matched to a gene: 5. This CDR3 is CASSFTSGRAQETQYF. CDR3 coding DNA: TGTGCCAGTAGCTTCACTAGCGGGAGGGCCCAAGAGACCCAGTACTTC.

This chain connects TRBV27 to TRBJ1-1; 8 bases align to TRBD1. V lost 0 bases, J lost 8 bases, and 2 bases stayed unmatched. The CDR3 totals 13 residues. Looked up from germline, CDR1 is MNHEY and CDR2 is SMNVEV (reference sequence). CDR3 nucleotides: TGTGCCAGCAGTTTATCTGGACAGGGCGAAGCTTTCTTT. Translation gives CASSLSGQGEAFF.

This clone occurred once. This rearrangement joins TRBV28 to TRBJ2-5, with D perhaps TRBD1 (5 bases). Germline V lookup: CDR1 MDHEN, CDR2 SYDVKM. V lost 7 bases, J lost 5 bases, and 14 bases lay in between. This CDR3 region has 13 residues. CDR3 residues: CASMRQGAETQYF. The DNA for the CDR3 is TGTGCCAGCATGAGGCAGGGTGCGGAGACCCAGTACTTC.

This chain joins TRBV5-1 and TRBJ1-2; a weak D match, TRBD1 (5 bases). Between the trimmed V and J ends, which lost 4 bases and 2 bases, there was a span of 15 bases. The CDR3 runs to 15 residues. CDR1 and CDR2 from the germline V gene are SGHRS and YFSETQ. This CDR3 reads CASSPGGAINYGYTF. Written as DNA, the CDR3 is TGCGCCAGCAGCCCCGGAGGGGCCATCAACTATGGCTACACCTTC.

The chain uses TRBV7-9 and TRBJ2-1, with TRBD2 matching over 15 bases. Germline loops: CDR1 SEHNR, CDR2 FQNEAQ (reference sequence). The CDR3 extends over 16 amino acids. V lost 3 bases and J lost 9; bases outside the gene matches: 6. The CDR3 bases are TGTGCCAGCAGCTTGCAGCCGGGACTAGCGGGAGGTGAGCAGTTCTTC. This codes for CASSLQPGLAGGEQFF.

V usage is TRBV19 and J usage is TRBJ1-3; D is unresolved. Trimming stripped 8 bases from V and 4 bases from J, with 3 bases between. The CDR3 runs 10 residues. Germline CDR1 and CDR2: LNHDA and SQIVND (reference sequence). The CDR3 protein is CASLGNTIYF. The CDR3 DNA reads as TGTGCCAGTTTAGGAAACACCATATATTTT.

This chain joins TRBV5-1 and TRBJ2-3; 7 nucleotides align to TRBD2. V was pared by 2 bases and J by 0 bases, with 3 bases of the junction left unmatched. Germline assignment: CDR1 SGHRS and CDR2 YFSETQ. The CDR3 is 15 residues long. CDR3 DNA sequence: TGCGCCAGCAGCTTACTAGCGACTAGCACAGATACGCAGTATTTT. This codes for CASSLLATSTDTQYF.

The chain uses TRBV18 and TRBJ1-4; TRBD1 matches 10 bases. This CDR3 contains 16 residues. Germline-derived CDR1 and CDR2 are KGHSH and LQKENI. Trimming removed 4 bases from V and 0 bases from J; junction bases left unmatched: 2. The CDR3 coding sequence is TGTGCCAGCTCACTAGGACAGGGGGCAACTAATGAAAAACTGTTTTTT. It is translated as CASSLGQGATNEKLFF.

The chain links TRBV11-2 to TRBJ2-3, with 9 bases matching TRBD2. CDR3 length: 16 amino acids. Germline lookup yields CDR1 SGHAT and CDR2 FQNNGV. The V segment lost 5 bases and the J segment 5 bases; nucleotides outside the gene matches: 11. DNA for the CDR3: TGTGCCAGCAGCCCCCGACTAGCGGTGGGGGAAGATACGCAGTATTTT. Amino acids: CASSPRLAVGEDTQYF.

The chain recombines TRBV6-5 with TRBJ1-1; D unresolved. The CDR3 spans 13 residues. The V gene's germline CDR1 is MNHEY and CDR2 SVGAGI. V was cut by 6 bases and J by 6 bases, with 14 bases left in between. The CDR3 spells CASRLTSPAEAFF. CDR3 nucleotide sequence: TGTGCCAGCAGGCTCACCTCCCCGGCTGAAGCTTTCTTT.

The rearrangement uses TRBV5-4 and TRBJ2-7, with D maybe TRBD2 (6 bases). Germline CDR1 is SGHNT and CDR2 is YYREEE (reference sequence). The V end lost 0 bases, the J end lost 0 bases, and 16 bases lay between the germline ends. CDR3 size: 17 residues. The CDR3 DNA reads TGTGCCAGCAGCTTGGCCGGGGGTATACCCAGCTCCTACGAGCAGTACTTC. It specifies CASSLAGGIPSSYEQYF.

The rearrangement links TRBV28 to TRBJ1-1; perhaps TRBD1 as D (6 bases). Germline lookup yields CDR1 MDHEN and CDR2 SYDVKM. The V end lost 2 bases, the J end lost 0 bases, and 10 bases lay between the germline ends. The CDR3 length is 15 residues. In DNA, the CDR3 is TGTGCCAGCAGTTTACCAGGGGCATTGAACACTGAAGCTTTCTTT. It yields the protein CASSLPGALNTEAFF.

The chain employs TRBV28 and TRBJ1-5; D ambiguous. Germline values: CDR1 MDHEN, CDR2 SYDVKM. Trimming cost V 7 bases and J 0 bases, with 25 bases left between them. The CDR3 consists of 19 residues. CDR3 DNA: TGTGCCAGCACCCAATCCGGGGAACACCCCGTTTATAGCAATCAGCCCCAGCATTTT. Translation: CASTQSGEHPVYSNQPQHF.

The rearrangement joins TRBV7-9 to TRBJ2-5; D possibly matches TRBD1 or TRBD2 (5 bases each). Deletions cut 8 bases from V and 3 bases from J, with 16 bases between. This CDR3 contains 14 residues. Germline CDR1 SEHNR, CDR2 FQNEAQ (reference sequence). The CDR3 loop reads CASYPGTGEETQYF. As DNA, the CDR3 is TGTGCCAGCTACCCTGGGACGGGCGAAGAGACCCAGTACTTC.

On this clone: Here the CDR3 omits its conserved ending phenylalanine or tryptophan, so a read error is the likely source. No DNA is shown, since the ends of the CDR3 on it are uncertain; the CDR3 is the one TCRdb lists. The chain uses TRBV5-6 and TRBJ2-7; the table's D gene call, TRBD1, was not cross checked with the DNA. The V gene's germline CDR1 is SGHDT and CDR2 YYEEEE. The CDR3 spans 12 residues, counting both ends. CDR3 residues: CASSLSPGQGSL.

The genes are TRBV11-3 and TRBJ2-3; 7 bases map to TRBD1. This CDR3 has 14 residues. J gave up 6 bases and V 5 bases, and 8 bases lay outside the gene matches. Per germline, CDR1 SGHNT and CDR2 YENEEA. Here the CDR3 reads CASSQHRGSDTQYF. The CDR3, as DNA: TGTGCCAGCAGCCAACACAGGGGTTCGGATACGCAGTATTTT. Looking up the rest from reference TRBV11-3 and TRBJ2-3 gives the full variable domain: EAGVVQSPRYKIIEKKQPVAFWCNPISGHNTLYWYLQNLGQGPELLIRYENEEAVDDSQLPKDRFSAERLKGVDSTLKIQPAELGDSAVYLCASSQHRGSDTQYFGPGTRLTVL.

The V gene is TRBV5-4, the J gene TRBJ1-5; TRBD1 is a possible D gene (6 bases). Trimming cost V 6 bases and J 3 bases, with 19 bases left between them. The V gene's germline CDR1 is SGHNT and CDR2 YYREEE (reference sequence). This CDR3 contains 16 residues. This CDR3 is CASIGTEDSLNQPQHF. CDR3 DNA sequence: TGTGCCAGCATCGGAACCGAGGACAGCCTCAATCAGCCCCAGCATTTT.

In regard to this clone: Other DNA sequences in this sample translate to the same CDR3. The gene calls are TRBV28 and TRBJ2-7; either TRBD1 or TRBD2 may supply D (5 bases each). The V gene lost 6 bases and the J gene lost 6 bases, with 12 bases spanning the gap. CDR3 length equals 12 residues. Germline loops: CDR1 MDHEN, CDR2 SYDVKM. The CDR3 here is CASSPPGREQYF. CDR3 in DNA: TGTGCCAGCAGCCCGCCGGGGCGCGAGCAGTACTTC.

In the case of this clone: Other DNA sequences of this sample code for an identical CDR3. The rearrangement links TRBV6-1 to TRBJ1-1; TRBD1 is a possible D gene (5 bases). Trimming stripped 6 bases from V and 1 base from J, with 9 bases between. Germline CDR1 reads MNHNS; CDR2 reads SASEGT. The CDR3 is made up of 13 amino acids. The CDR3, as DNA: TGTGCCAGCAGCGCAGACAGGAACACTGAAGCTTTCTTT. As protein: CASSADRNTEAFF.

Note on this clone: Other DNA sequences in this sample translate to the same CDR3. The V call is TRBV18, the J call TRBJ1-1; 7 bases align to TRBD1. CDR1 is KGHSH and CDR2 is LQKENI in the germline V gene. The CDR3 runs to 15 residues. With V trimmed by 1 base and J by 2 bases, 4 bases remained unmatched. This CDR3 reads CASSPQAGGNTEAFF. CDR3 nucleotides: TGTGCCAGCTCACCACAGGCAGGGGGTAACACTGAAGCTTTCTTT.

The V and J genes are TRBV5-6 and TRBJ2-3; 7 bases agree with TRBD2. The CDR3 is 12 amino acids. Trimming took 4 bases from V and 11 from J; bases not matched to a gene: 7. In germline, CDR1 is SGHDT, CDR2 YYEEEE. The CDR3 DNA reads as TGTGCCAGCAGCATAGCGGGTCTGAAGCAGTATTTT. Translation gives CASSIAGLKQYF.

The V call is TRBV11-3, the J call TRBJ2-5; D unresolved. This CDR3 region has 13 residues. The V end lost 5 bases, the J end lost 5 bases, and 12 bases lay between the germline ends. The germline CDR1 and CDR2 sequences are SGHNT and YENEEA. CDR3 in amino acids: CASSPDHRETQYF. The CDR3 coding sequence is TGTGCCAGCAGCCCGGACCATAGGGAGACCCAGTACTTC.

The chain couples TRBV11-3 to TRBJ2-3; TRBD2 might be the D (5 bases). The CDR3 is 17 residues long. Germline V gene lookup returns CDR1 SGHNT and CDR2 YENEEA. Trimming removed 0 bases at V and 1 base at J, with 14 bases between. The DNA of the CDR3 is TGTGCCAGCAGCTTAGATGGTCGGGGAACTGGCACAGATACGCAGTATTTT. This translates into CASSLDGRGTGTDTQYF.

The chain recombines TRBV6-5 with TRBJ2-5; D remains ambiguous. Germline V gives CDR1 MNHEY, CDR2 SVGAGI. CDR3 length equals 12 residues. Trimming removed 10 bases at V and 1 base at J, with 10 bases between. For the CDR3, the DNA is TGTGCCACATCGCGGCGCCAAGAGACCCAGTACTTC. Amino acids: CATSRRQETQYF.

This chain uses TRBV28 with TRBJ2-1; the match to TRBD2 covers 9 bases. J gave up 10 bases and V 4 bases, and 11 bases lay outside the gene matches. This CDR3 is 15 amino acids long. CDR1 MDHEN and CDR2 SYDVKM come from the germline V gene. For the CDR3, the DNA is TGTGCCAGCAGTTCGGGCAGCGGGAGGATTGGCGAGCAGTTCTTC. It translates to CASSSGSGRIGEQFF. The whole variable domain, remainder taken from reference TRBV28 and TRBJ2-1, is DVKVTQSSRYLVKRTGEKVFLECVQDMDHENMFWYRQDPGLGLRLIYFSYDVKMKEKGDIPEGYSVSREKKERFSLILESASTNQTSMYLCASSSGSGRIGEQFFGPGTRLTVL.

The J gene is TRBJ2-1, the V gene TRBV11-2; 8 bases line up with TRBD2. This CDR3 region has 15 residues. After removal of 6 bases from V and 3 bases from J, the junction contained 7 bases not matched to a gene. Germline loops: CDR1 SGHAT, CDR2 FQNNGV. CDR3 in DNA: TGTGCCAGCAGGGAGGGGAGCGGGAGCTACAATGAGCAGTTCTTC. Translated, it gives CASREGSGSYNEQFF.